This TCR beta chain was found in a study of beta chain features in type 1 diabetes. Study as a whole: Taken together, all samples contributed more than 90,000,000 examined sorted cells.

In its sample, this clone was seen a few times. Its target is not known. Regarding the study as a whole: Patients with Type 1 diabetes showed moderately but significantly shorter TCRB CDR3s in all four CD4+ subsets.

By way of CD45RO/CCR7/CD25/CD127/CD95/CD27, the CD4+ regulatory, stem cell-like memory, central memory and naive cells were sorted. Investigators reverse transcribed all isolated RNA, so they sequenced expressed TCRB transcripts. The read count averaged approximately 3.3 million across naive, central memory and regulatory T cell samples. The protocol was immunoSEQ multiplex PCR, while the TCRdb copy is restricted to in-frame clones and leaves out a portion. The table shows about 160,000 clones, with around 8% occurring only once. The sequenced material came from central memory CD4+ T cells from blood. This clonotype was sampled from a woman in her forties with type 1 diabetes.

The CDR3 region has the DNA TGCGCCAGCAGCCCGAGCACCGGGGAGCTGTTTTTT. Protein sequence: CASSPSTGELFF. This sequence joins TRBV5-1 and TRBJ2-2; D gene ambiguous. CDR3 length equals 12 residues. Deletions cut 4 bases from V and 4 bases from J, with 5 bases between. Germline V lookup: CDR1 SGHRS, CDR2 YFSETQ.